This T cell receptor (beta chain) was documented in a study of cytomegalovirus exposure and HLA in healthy donors. The study, taken as a whole, reports: For TCR beta chains, V- and J-gene trimming was later linked to a missense DCLRE1C variant.

Both 60 Vbeta primers and 13 Jbeta primers went into the PCR. The protocol was immunoSEQ multiplex PCR, while the TCRdb copy is restricted to in-frame clones and leaves out a portion. The sample records 95,000 to 150,000 clones, about 80% being singletons. V shed 5 bases and J shed 4 bases, with 4 bases lying between them. The CDR3 covers 11 residues. The germline V gene encodes CDR1 MNHEY and CDR2 SMNVEV (reference sequence). Remarks on this clone: What it recognizes is unknown.

J is TRBJ2-3 and V is TRBV27; D is unclear. The sequenced sample consisted of PBMCs. This receptor was obtained from a woman aged 35 to 49 in good health and CMV-seropositive. The CDR3 here is CASSRADTQYF. DNA for the CDR3: TGTGCCAGCAGTCGGGCAGATACGCAGTATTTT.